The entry below describes one T cell receptor beta chain. Unique molecular identifiers were built into the TCRbeta library. From the PCR reads, TCRdb called clonotypes with MiXCR, one entry per CDR3 protein. The sample shows 200,000 or so distinct CDR3 sequences, approximately 6.8% of them seen only once. This entry comes from a study of T-cell reconstitution after alpha-beta-depleted transplantation in children. With 3 bases removed from V and 2 bases from J, the gap between germline ends came to 5 bases. CDR3 length equals 13 residues. In germline, CDR1 is KGHSH, CDR2 LQKENI. This TCR derives from a girl less than two years old with combined immunodeficiency, due to receive a stem cell transplant. The sequenced sample was PBMCs, obtained before TCRalphabeta/CD19-depleted stem cell transplant. This chain links TRBV18 with TRBJ1-3; D ambiguous. The CDR3 DNA follows: TGTGCCAGCTCACCGATTGCTGGAAACACCATATATTTT. This sequence encodes CASSPIAGNTIYF.